This TCR beta chain emerged from a study of shared clonotypes between healthy human individuals. Trimming removed 3 bases at V and 2 bases at J, with 11 bases between. Looked up from germline, CDR1 is LNHDA and CDR2 is SQIVND (reference sequence). This CDR3 spans 14 amino acids. It was across several immunoSEQ plates that each subset's genomic DNA was evenly split. Assay: immunoSEQ multiplex PCR; the TCRdb copy retains only in-frame clones and omits some. Of around 700,000 clones in the sample, roughly 70% were seen once. The gene calls are TRBV19 and TRBJ2-7, with D uncertain. The TCR was taken from a woman under 40 in good health. The sequencing sample was made of memory CD4+ T cells sorted from blood. Subset denoted: CD45RA-negative fraction. CDR3 in amino acids: CASSIQAGTYEQYF. The DNA of the CDR3 is TGTGCCAGTAGTATCCAGGCAGGAACCTACGAGCAGTACTTC.